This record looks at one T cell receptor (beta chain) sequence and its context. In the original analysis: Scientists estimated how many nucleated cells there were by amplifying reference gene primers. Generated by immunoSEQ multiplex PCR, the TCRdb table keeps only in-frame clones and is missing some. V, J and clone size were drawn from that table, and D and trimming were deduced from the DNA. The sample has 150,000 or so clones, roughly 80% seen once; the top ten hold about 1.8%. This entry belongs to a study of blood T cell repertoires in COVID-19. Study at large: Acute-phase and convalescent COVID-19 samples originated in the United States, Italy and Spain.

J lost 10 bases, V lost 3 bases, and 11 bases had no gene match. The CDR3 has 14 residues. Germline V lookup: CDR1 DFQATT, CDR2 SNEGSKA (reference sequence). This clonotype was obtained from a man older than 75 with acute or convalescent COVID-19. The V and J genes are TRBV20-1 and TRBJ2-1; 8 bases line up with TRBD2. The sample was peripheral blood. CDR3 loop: CSASKLAASVEQFF. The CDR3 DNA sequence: TGCAGTGCTAGTAAACTAGCGGCTAGTGTAGAGCAGTTCTTC.